This T cell receptor (beta chain) derives from a study of OX40 agonist ivuxolimab in advanced cancers. Assay: immunoSEQ multiplex PCR; the TCRdb copy retains only in-frame clones and omits some. Altogether 70,000 to 95,000 clones are present, 80% to 90% being singletons, with the ten largest covering roughly 1.7%. This CDR3 region has 16 residues. Looked up from germline, CDR1 is GTSNPN and CDR2 is SVGIG (reference sequence). Unmatched junction bases numbered 19, after V lost 0 bases and J lost 13 bases. Sequencing used CD4+ or CD8+ T cells sorted from blood, obtained in a trial of the OX40 agonist ivuxolimab. This receptor was taken from an adult with an advanced solid tumor such as melanoma, head and neck, liver or kidney cancer. The chain combines TRBV30 with TRBJ1-2, with 8 bases that match TRBD1. The CDR3 is CAWSVPSGQGFFPSTF. The CDR3 DNA reads as TGTGCCTGGAGTGTACCATCTGGACAGGGTTTTTTTCCAAGCACCTTC.